These 28 T cell receptor beta chains came from one sample sequenced in a study of chemoradiotherapy in HPV16-positive cancers. Method: immunoSEQ multiplex PCR; TCRdb's copy keeps in-frame clones and lacks some. The sample contains more than 7,500 clones, about 71% of which appear only once. The sample was acquired from a patient who underwent chemoradiotherapy. Source of these receptors: a human donor with HPV-associated anogenital cancer.

The chain recombines TRBV6-4 with TRBJ2-3; D unclear. The CDR3 is 15 amino acids. Trimming stripped 1 base from V and 5 bases from J, with 13 bases between. The germline gives CDR1 MRHNA, CDR2 SNTAGT. This CDR3 is CASSDWKVRLDTQYF. For the CDR3, the DNA is TGTGCCAGCAGTGACTGGAAGGTGAGACTAGATACGCAGTATTTT.

The rearrangement links TRBV9 to TRBJ2-2; 7 bases fit TRBD1. CDR3 length: 16 amino acids. CDR1 and CDR2 (germline): SGDLS, YYNGEE. The V segment lost 4 bases and the J segment 0 bases; nucleotides outside the gene matches: 6. The CDR3 reads CASSPFDRANTGELFF. In DNA, the CDR3 is TGTGCCAGCAGCCCCTTCGACAGGGCGAACACCGGGGAGCTGTTTTTT. The full variable domain, its missing parts supplied by reference TRBV9 and TRBJ2-2, is DSGVTQTPKHLITATGQRVTLRCSPRSGDLSVYWYQQSLDQGLQFLIQYYNGEERAKGNILERFSAQQFPDLHSELNLSSLELGDSALYFCASSPFDRANTGELFFGEGSRLTVL.

This chain connects TRBV2 to TRBJ2-1; D possibly corresponds to TRBD1 (5 bases). Germline lookup yields CDR1 SNHLY and CDR2 FYNNEI. The CDR3 has 16 residues. The ends were cut back, 4 bases at V and 4 bases at J, with 17 bases in the middle. Here the CDR3 reads CASSGPGFELYNEQFF. Here the CDR3 DNA reads TGTGCCAGCAGTGGCCCAGGGTTTGAACTTTACAATGAGCAGTTCTTC.

The gene calls are TRBV30 and TRBJ2-3, with 7 positions matching TRBD2. CDR3 length: 16 amino acids. With 3 bases clipped from V and 0 bases from J, the junction kept 9 bases outside the gene matches. Per germline, CDR1 GTSNPN and CDR2 SVGIG (reference sequence). The chain's CDR3 is CAWRTRLAPSTDTQYF. The CDR3 nucleotides read TGTGCCTGGAGGACTCGACTAGCTCCTAGCACAGATACGCAGTATTTT. The variable domain in full, completed from reference TRBV30 and TRBJ2-3, reads SQTIHQWPATLVQPVGSPLSLECTVEGTSNPNLYWYRQAAGRGLQLLFYSVGIGQISSEVPQNLSASRPQDRQFILSSKKLLLSDSGFYLCAWRTRLAPSTDTQYFGPGTRLTVL.

The chain carries TRBV28 and TRBJ2-7, with no clear D. From germline, CDR1 is MDHEN and CDR2 SYDVKM. V lost 6 bases to trimming and J lost 3 bases, with 6 bases between them. The CDR3 is 11 residues long. The CDR3 reads CASRRIYEQYF. CDR3 bases: TGTGCCAGCAGGCGGATCTACGAGCAGTACTTC.

This clone was detected a few times. The J gene is TRBJ1-1, the V gene TRBV20-1; D is perhaps TRBD1 (6 bases). The CDR3 spans 11 residues. V lost 4 bases and J 7 bases, leaving 10 bases between the germline ends. Germline CDR1 is DFQATT and CDR2 is SNEGSKA (reference sequence). CDR3 sequence: CSATGVREAFF. CDR3 bases: TGCAGTGCTACAGGGGTGCGTGAAGCTTTCTTT.

The chain joins TRBV5-4 to TRBJ2-3; D remains unclear. The V gene's germline CDR1 is SGHNT and CDR2 YYREEE (reference sequence). Between the trimmed V and J ends, which lost 2 bases and 2 bases, there was a span of 9 bases. There are 14 residues in the CDR3. The CDR3 DNA sequence: TGTGCCAGCAGCTTTGATTCGTTCACAGATACGCAGTATTTT. This gives the protein CASSFDSFTDTQYF.

This clone was seen only once. The chain uses TRBV7-3 and TRBJ1-6; D remains ambiguous. With 4 bases removed from V and 11 bases from J, the gap between germline ends came to 6 bases. This CDR3 comprises 11 residues. CDR1 and CDR2 from the germline V gene are SGHTA and FQGTGA. The CDR3 is CASSSRTPLHF. CDR3 DNA: TGTGCCAGCAGCTCCAGGACACCCCTCCACTTT.

There are a few counts of this clone. The V gene is TRBV11-1, the J gene TRBJ1-1, with a tentative D call TRBD1 (6 bases). The CDR3 sequence is 13 residues long. Germline CDR1 reads SGHAT; CDR2 reads FQDESV (reference sequence). V lost 5 bases to trimming and J lost 5 bases, with 12 bases between them. The CDR3 nucleotides read TGTGCCAGCAGCCCCTGGAGGGGGACTGAAGCTTTCTTT. Protein product: CASSPWRGTEAFF.

The gene calls are TRBV4-3 and TRBJ1-5; 10 bases map to TRBD1. Trimming at V came to 4 bases and at J to 6 bases, leaving 3 bases not matched to a gene. This CDR3 is built from 14 residues. The germline V gene has CDR1 LGHNA and CDR2 YSLEER. In DNA, the CDR3 is TGCGCCAGCAGCCTAGGACAGGGGGGTCAGCCCCAGCATTTT. Amino acid sequence: CASSLGQGGQPQHF.

The rearrangement joins TRBV5-1 to TRBJ2-1; 7 bases agree with TRBD1. J was trimmed by 3 bases and V by 0 bases; bases with no gene match: 3. The CDR3 consists of 15 residues. Per germline, CDR1 SGHRS and CDR2 YFSETQ. In DNA, the CDR3 is TGCGCCAGCAGCTTGGAGGGGGCGCTCTACAATGAGCAGTTCTTC. Protein: CASSLEGALYNEQFF.

The genes are TRBV27 and TRBJ2-1, with 12 bases fitting TRBD1. The CDR3 totals 15 residues. Germline V gives CDR1 MNHEY, CDR2 SMNVEV (reference sequence). V was clipped by 6 bases and J by 9 bases; unmatched bases: 9. The CDR3 reads CASSPGTGGQVEQFF. CDR3 bases: TGTGCCAGCAGCCCCGGGACAGGGGGCCAAGTTGAGCAGTTCTTC.

CDR3 in amino acids: CASSLPQALWVAFF. In nucleotides, the CDR3 is TGTGCCAGCAGCTTGCCGCAGGCCCTGTGGGTAGCTTTCTTT. The rearrangement uses TRBV5-6 and TRBJ1-1; unclear D gene. The CDR3 is made up of 14 amino acids. Germline assignment: CDR1 SGHDT and CDR2 YYEEEE. The V and J ends lost 1 base and 10 bases respectively, with 17 bases between them.

The chain has TRBV5-1 and TRBJ2-7; D call uncertain. The CDR3 contains 12 residues. Looked up from germline, CDR1 is SGHRS and CDR2 is YFSETQ. V was shortened by 0 bases and J by 7 bases, with 8 bases between the two germline ends. CDR3 amino acids: CASSLAGFEQYF. CDR3 DNA: TGCGCCAGCAGCTTGGCCGGGTTTGAGCAGTACTTC.

A word on this clone: The junction departs from germline at one end; a sequencing error may be responsible. This chain joins TRBV7-9 and TRBJ2-3; unclear D gene. The CDR3 length is 12 residues. Germline assignment: CDR1 SEHNR and CDR2 FQNEAQ (reference sequence). The CDR3 spells CVSSRMVDTQYF. The CDR3 DNA sequence: TGTGTCAGCAGCCGGATGGTTGATACGCAGTATTTT.

The genes are TRBV15 and TRBJ2-1, with D tentatively TRBD2 (6 bases). Trimming removed 3 bases from V and 15 bases from J, with 15 bases in between. Germline V CDR1 and CDR2: LNHNV, YYDKDF (reference sequence). CDR3 length equals 12 residues. This CDR3 is CATSRGLGLLFF. The CDR3, as DNA: TGTGCCACCAGCAGGGGCTTGGGACTTTTGTTCTTC.

The chain combines TRBV7-8 with TRBJ1-4; D is unresolved. From germline, CDR1 is SGHVS and CDR2 FQNEAQ. Between the trimmed V and J ends, which lost 1 base and 11 bases, there was a span of 8 bases. This CDR3 spans 12 amino acids. The CDR3 sequence: CASSLGGVKLFF. The CDR3, as DNA: TGTGCCAGCAGCTTAGGTGGGGTCAAACTGTTTTTT.

The genes are TRBV27 and TRBJ1-1; the match to TRBD1 covers 7 bases. V shed 5 bases, J shed 3 bases, and the junction held 15 bases outside the gene matches. Germline CDR1 MNHEY, CDR2 SMNVEV (reference sequence). CDR3 length: 17 residues. The CDR3 reads CASSPYLGGLGHTEAFF. CDR3 nucleotide sequence: TGTGCCAGCAGTCCCTATTTAGGGGGCCTAGGCCACACTGAAGCTTTCTTT.

The J gene is TRBJ2-3, the V gene TRBV5-1; 10 positions agree with TRBD1. The CDR3 runs to 16 residues. From germline, CDR1 is SGHRS and CDR2 YFSETQ. Unmatched junction bases numbered 5, after V lost 1 base and J lost 3 bases. CDR3 region: CASSLMTGGRTDTQYF. Here the CDR3 DNA reads TGCGCCAGCAGCTTGATGACAGGGGGCCGTACAGATACGCAGTATTTT.

The chain employs TRBV10-2 and TRBJ2-7, with D perhaps matching TRBD1 or TRBD2 (6 bases each). There are 15 residues in the CDR3. Trimming removed 2 bases from V and 0 bases from J, with 11 bases in between. Germline V lookup: CDR1 WSHSY, CDR2 SAAADI. The CDR3 protein is CASSEVGGPSYEQYF. In DNA, the CDR3 is TGCGCCAGCAGTGAGGTTGGGGGGCCCTCCTACGAGCAGTACTTC.

In its sample, this clone was seen a few times. The rearrangement joins TRBV15 to TRBJ1-1; TRBD1 matches at 7 bases. The germline V gene has CDR1 LNHNV and CDR2 YYDKDF (reference sequence). This CDR3 comprises 15 residues. The V gene end was trimmed by 2 bases and the J gene end by 3 bases; junction bases not matched to a gene: 6. CDR3 nucleotide sequence: TGTGCCACCAGCAGATCCGGACAGGCCTACACTGAAGCTTTCTTT. Translation gives CATSRSGQAYTEAFF.

This clone was recorded only once. The rearrangement joins TRBV2 to TRBJ2-2; D gene ambiguous. V lost 6 bases to trimming and J lost 0 bases, with 8 bases between them. The length of the CDR3 is 14 residues. Germline V gene sequence: CDR1 SNHLY, CDR2 FYNNEI. CDR3 nucleotide sequence: TGTGCCAGCAGACCGGTTTCGAACACCGGGGAGCTGTTTTTT. It encodes CASRPVSNTGELFF.

The V and J genes are TRBV5-1 and TRBJ1-1; maybe TRBD1 (6 bases). The V gene lost 4 bases and the J gene lost 3 bases, with 16 bases spanning the gap. The CDR3 contains 15 residues. The germline V gene has CDR1 SGHRS and CDR2 YFSETQ. The CDR3 sequence is CASSEQGPPDTEAFF. The DNA for the CDR3 is TGCGCCAGCAGCGAACAGGGTCCCCCCGACACTGAAGCTTTCTTT.

This clone was detected a few times. This chain links TRBV28 with TRBJ1-4; D is unclear. The V gene lost 3 bases and the J gene lost 7 bases, with 12 bases spanning the gap. The CDR3 spans 14 residues. Germline V gene data show CDR1 as MDHEN and CDR2 as SYDVKM. CDR3 region: CASSFGQPSEKLFF. In DNA, the CDR3 is TGTGCCAGCAGTTTTGGGCAGCCGAGTGAAAAACTGTTTTTT.

The chain uses TRBV5-4 and TRBJ2-3; the match to TRBD2 covers 10 bases. The V segment lost 4 bases and the J segment 3 bases; nucleotides outside the gene matches: 11. The germline gives CDR1 SGHNT, CDR2 YYREEE (reference sequence). The CDR3 covers 17 residues. Here the CDR3 DNA reads TGTGCCAGCAGCAGCCAGTTAGCGGGGGGAGAAACAGATACGCAGTATTTT. Translated: CASSSQLAGGETDTQYF.

This chain connects TRBV7-9 to TRBJ2-5; D is unclear. The CDR3 has 13 amino acids. Germline CDR1 SEHNR, CDR2 FQNEAQ (reference sequence). V dropped 3 bases and J dropped 2 bases, with 7 bases sitting between them. The CDR3 region has the DNA TGTGCCAGCAGCTTCGATAATCAAGAGACCCAGTACTTC. This encodes CASSFDNQETQYF.

CDR3 nucleotide sequence: TGTGCCAGCAGCTCGTTAGGGGGTCAAGAGACCCAGTACTTC. It codes for CASSSLGGQETQYF. The chain is built from TRBV11-2 and TRBJ2-5; D is perhaps TRBD1 (6 bases). CDR1 and CDR2 (germline): SGHAT, FQNNGV. The V end lost 4 bases, the J end lost 2 bases, and 11 bases lay between the germline ends. The CDR3 has 14 residues.

The V gene is TRBV7-2, the J gene TRBJ2-7; D call uncertain. Germline V gives CDR1 SGHTA, CDR2 FQGNSA. Trimming removed 1 base at V and 6 bases at J, with 13 bases between. CDR3 length: 14 amino acids. The CDR3 loop is CASSLELTLSEQYF. In nucleotides, the CDR3 is TGTGCCAGCAGCTTAGAACTCACCCTCTCCGAGCAGTACTTC.